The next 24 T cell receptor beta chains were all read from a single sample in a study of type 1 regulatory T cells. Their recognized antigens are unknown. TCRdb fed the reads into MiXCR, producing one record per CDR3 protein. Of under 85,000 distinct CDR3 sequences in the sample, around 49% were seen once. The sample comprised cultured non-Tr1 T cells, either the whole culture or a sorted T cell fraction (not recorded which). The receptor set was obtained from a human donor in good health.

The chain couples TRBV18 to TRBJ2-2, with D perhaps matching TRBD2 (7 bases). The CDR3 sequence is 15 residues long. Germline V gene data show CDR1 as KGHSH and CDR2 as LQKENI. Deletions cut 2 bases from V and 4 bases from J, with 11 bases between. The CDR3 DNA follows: TGTGCCAGCTCACCATACGGGGGGCGCACCGGGGAGCTGTTTTTT. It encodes CASSPYGGRTGELFF.

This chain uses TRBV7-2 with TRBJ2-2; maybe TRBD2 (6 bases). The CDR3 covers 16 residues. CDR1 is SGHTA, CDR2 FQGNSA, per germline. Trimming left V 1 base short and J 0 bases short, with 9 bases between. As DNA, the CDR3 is TGTGCCAGCAGCTTAGGACTAGGGCCGAACACCGGGGAGCTGTTTTTT. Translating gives CASSLGLGPNTGELFF.

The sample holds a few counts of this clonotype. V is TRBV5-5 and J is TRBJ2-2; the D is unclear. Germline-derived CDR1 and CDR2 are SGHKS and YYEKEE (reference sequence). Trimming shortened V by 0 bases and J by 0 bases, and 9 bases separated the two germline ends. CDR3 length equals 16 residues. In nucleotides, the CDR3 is TGTGCCAGCAGCTTGGGGCCAGCTCCGAACACCGGGGAGCTGTTTTTT. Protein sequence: CASSLGPAPNTGELFF.

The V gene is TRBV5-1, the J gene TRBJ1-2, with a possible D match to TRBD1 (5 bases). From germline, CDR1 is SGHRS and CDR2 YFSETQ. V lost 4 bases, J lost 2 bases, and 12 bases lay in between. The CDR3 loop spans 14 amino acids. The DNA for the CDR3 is TGCGCCAGCAGCCCGGCGGACAAGAACTATGGCTACACCTTC. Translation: CASSPADKNYGYTF.

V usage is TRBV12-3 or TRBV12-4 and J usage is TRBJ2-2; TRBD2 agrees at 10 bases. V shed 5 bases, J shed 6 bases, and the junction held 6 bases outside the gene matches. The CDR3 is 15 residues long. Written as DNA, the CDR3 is TGTGCCAGCAGTCCTACTAGCGGGGTGTCCGGGGAGCTGTTTTTT. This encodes CASSPTSGVSGELFF.

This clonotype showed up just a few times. CDR3 protein: CASSKDRVPAQPQHF. CDR3 sequence (DNA): TGTGCCAGCAGCAAAGATCGCGTACCGGCCCAGCCCCAGCATTTT. This chain uses TRBV21-1 with TRBJ1-5. TRBV21-1 is flagged as a pseudogene. The CDR3 has 15 residues.

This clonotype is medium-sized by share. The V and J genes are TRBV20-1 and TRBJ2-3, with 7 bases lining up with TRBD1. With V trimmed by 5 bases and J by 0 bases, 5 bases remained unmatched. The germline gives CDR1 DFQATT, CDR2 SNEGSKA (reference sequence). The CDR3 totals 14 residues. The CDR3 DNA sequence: TGCAGTGCTGGGGACAGTGGCAGCACAGATACGCAGTATTTT. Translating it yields CSAGDSGSTDTQYF.

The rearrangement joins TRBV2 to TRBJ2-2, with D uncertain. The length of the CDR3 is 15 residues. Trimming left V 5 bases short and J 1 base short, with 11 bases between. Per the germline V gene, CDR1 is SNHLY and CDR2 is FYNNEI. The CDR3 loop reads CASSSSRVNTGELFF. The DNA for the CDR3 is TGTGCCAGCAGTTCCTCTAGGGTGAACACCGGGGAGCTGTTTTTT.

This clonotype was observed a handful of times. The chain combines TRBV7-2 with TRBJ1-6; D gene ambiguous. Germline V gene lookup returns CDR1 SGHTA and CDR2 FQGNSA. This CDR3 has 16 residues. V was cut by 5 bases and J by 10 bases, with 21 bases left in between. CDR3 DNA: TGTGCCAGCAGCGCACAACCCGGGATAAATGGGTCACCCCTCCACTTT. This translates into CASSAQPGINGSPLHF.

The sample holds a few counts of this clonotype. DNA of the CDR3: TGTGCCAGCAGGGCGAGCGGGGGCCCCTACAATGAGCAGTTCTTC. Its protein is CASRASGGPYNEQFF. This chain links TRBV2 with TRBJ2-1, with 8 bases matching TRBD2. Trimming at V came to 6 bases and at J to 2 bases, leaving 6 bases not matched to a gene. CDR1 is SNHLY and CDR2 is FYNNEI in the germline V gene. This CDR3 comprises 15 residues.

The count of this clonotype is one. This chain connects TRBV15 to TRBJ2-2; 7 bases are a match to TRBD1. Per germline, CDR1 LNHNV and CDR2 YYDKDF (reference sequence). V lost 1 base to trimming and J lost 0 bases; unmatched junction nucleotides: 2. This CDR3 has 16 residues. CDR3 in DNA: TGTGCCACCAGCAGAGCTACAGGGGCGAACACCGGGGAGCTGTTTTTT. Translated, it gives CATSRATGANTGELFF.

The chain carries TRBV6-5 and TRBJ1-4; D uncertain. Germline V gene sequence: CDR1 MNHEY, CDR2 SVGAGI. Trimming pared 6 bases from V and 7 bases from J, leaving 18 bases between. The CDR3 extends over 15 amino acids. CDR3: CASSPSRARSEKLFF. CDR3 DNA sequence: TGTGCCAGCAGCCCCTCCCGGGCCCGTTCTGAAAAACTGTTTTTT.

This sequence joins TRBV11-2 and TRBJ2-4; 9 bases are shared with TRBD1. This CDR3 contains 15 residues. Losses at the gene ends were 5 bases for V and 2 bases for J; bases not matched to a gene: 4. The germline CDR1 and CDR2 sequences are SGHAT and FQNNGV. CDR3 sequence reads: CASSTGQGTKNIQYF. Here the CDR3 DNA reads TGTGCCAGCAGCACGGGACAGGGTACCAAAAACATTCAGTACTTC.

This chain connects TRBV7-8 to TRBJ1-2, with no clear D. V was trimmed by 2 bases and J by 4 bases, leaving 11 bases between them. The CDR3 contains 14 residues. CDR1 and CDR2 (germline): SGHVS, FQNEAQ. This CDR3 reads CASSLIGTAYGYTF. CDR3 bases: TGTGCCAGCAGCTTAATCGGCACAGCCTATGGCTACACCTTC.

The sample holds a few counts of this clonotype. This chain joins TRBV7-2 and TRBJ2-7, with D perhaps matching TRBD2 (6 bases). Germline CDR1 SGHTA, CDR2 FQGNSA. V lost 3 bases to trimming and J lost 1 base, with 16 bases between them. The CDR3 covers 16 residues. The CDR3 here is CASSFQEGQPSYEQYF. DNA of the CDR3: TGTGCCAGCAGCTTCCAGGAGGGGCAACCTTCCTACGAGCAGTACTTC. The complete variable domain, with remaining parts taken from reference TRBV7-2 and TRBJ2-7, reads GAGVSQSPSNKVTEKGKDVELRCDPISGHTALYWYRQSLGQGLEFLIYFQGNSAPDKSGLPSDRFSAERTGGSVSTLTIQRTQQEDSAVYLCASSFQEGQPSYEQYFGPGTRLTVT.

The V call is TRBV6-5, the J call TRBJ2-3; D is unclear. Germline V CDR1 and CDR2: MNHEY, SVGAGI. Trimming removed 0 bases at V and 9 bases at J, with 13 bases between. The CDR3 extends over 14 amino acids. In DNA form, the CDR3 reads TGTGCCAGCAGTTACTCTGGGTCGGTGGTAACGCAGTATTTT. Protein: CASSYSGSVVTQYF.

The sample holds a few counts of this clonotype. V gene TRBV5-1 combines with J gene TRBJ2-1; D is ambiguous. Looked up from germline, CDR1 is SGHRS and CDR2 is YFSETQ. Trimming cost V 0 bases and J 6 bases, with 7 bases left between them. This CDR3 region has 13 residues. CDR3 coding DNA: TGCGCCAGCAGCTTGGTAGGGTCCAATGAGCAGTTCTTC. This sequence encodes CASSLVGSNEQFF.

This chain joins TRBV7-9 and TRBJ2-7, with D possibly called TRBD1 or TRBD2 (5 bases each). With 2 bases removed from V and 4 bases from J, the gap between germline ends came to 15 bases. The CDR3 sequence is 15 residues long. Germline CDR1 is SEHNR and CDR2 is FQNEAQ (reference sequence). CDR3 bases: TGTGCCAGCAGCTTAAGGGAGTCGGACAATTACGAGCAGTACTTC. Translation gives CASSLRESDNYEQYF.

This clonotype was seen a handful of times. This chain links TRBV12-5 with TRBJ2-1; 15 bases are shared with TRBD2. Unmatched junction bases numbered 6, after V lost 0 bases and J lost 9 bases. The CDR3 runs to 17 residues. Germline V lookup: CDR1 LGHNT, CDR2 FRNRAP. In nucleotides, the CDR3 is TGTGCTAGTGGTTTGGTACGGACTAGCGGGGGGGCCGGTGAGCAGTTCTTC. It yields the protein CASGLVRTSGGAGEQFF. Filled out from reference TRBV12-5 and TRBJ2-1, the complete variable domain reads DARVTQTPRHKVTEMGQEVTMRCQPILGHNTVFWYRQTMMQGLELLAYFRNRAPLDDSGMPKDRFSAEMPDATLATLKIQPSEPRDSAVYFCASGLVRTSGGAGEQFFGPGTRLTVL.

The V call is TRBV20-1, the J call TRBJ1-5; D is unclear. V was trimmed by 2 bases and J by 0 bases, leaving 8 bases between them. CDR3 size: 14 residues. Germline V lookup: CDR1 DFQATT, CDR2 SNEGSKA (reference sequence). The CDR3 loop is CSARMGYSNQPQHF. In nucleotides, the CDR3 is TGCAGTGCTAGAATGGGATATAGCAATCAGCCCCAGCATTTT.

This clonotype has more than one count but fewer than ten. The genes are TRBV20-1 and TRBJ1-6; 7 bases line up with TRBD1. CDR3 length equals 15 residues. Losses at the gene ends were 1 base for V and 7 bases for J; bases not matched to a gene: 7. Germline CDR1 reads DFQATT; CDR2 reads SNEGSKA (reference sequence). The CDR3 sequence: CSARGQGVGNSPLHF. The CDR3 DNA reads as TGCAGTGCTAGAGGTCAGGGGGTAGGGAATTCACCCCTCCACTTT.

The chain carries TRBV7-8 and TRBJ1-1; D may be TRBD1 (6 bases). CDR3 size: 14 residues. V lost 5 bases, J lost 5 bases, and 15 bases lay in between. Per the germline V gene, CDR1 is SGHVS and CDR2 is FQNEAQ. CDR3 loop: CASSVRGAGTEAFF. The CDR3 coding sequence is TGTGCCAGCAGCGTAAGGGGGGCCGGGACTGAAGCTTTCTTT.

In DNA form, the CDR3 reads TGCAGTGCTAGAAAGGTAGCGGGGGTAGCCAAAAACATTCAGTACTTC. Its protein is CSARKVAGVAKNIQYF. The chain has TRBV20-1 and TRBJ2-4; the match to TRBD2 covers 9 bases. Germline V gene data show CDR1 as DFQATT and CDR2 as SNEGSKA (reference sequence). Trimming took 2 bases from V and 0 from J; bases not matched to a gene: 5. This CDR3 has 16 residues.

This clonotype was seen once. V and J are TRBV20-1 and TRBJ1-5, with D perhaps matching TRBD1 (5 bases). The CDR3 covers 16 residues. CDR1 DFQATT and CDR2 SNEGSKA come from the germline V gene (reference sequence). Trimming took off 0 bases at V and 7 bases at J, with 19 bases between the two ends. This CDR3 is CSAREPGLGAGQPQHF. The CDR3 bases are TGCAGTGCTAGAGAACCTGGGTTAGGGGCAGGACAGCCCCAGCATTTT.